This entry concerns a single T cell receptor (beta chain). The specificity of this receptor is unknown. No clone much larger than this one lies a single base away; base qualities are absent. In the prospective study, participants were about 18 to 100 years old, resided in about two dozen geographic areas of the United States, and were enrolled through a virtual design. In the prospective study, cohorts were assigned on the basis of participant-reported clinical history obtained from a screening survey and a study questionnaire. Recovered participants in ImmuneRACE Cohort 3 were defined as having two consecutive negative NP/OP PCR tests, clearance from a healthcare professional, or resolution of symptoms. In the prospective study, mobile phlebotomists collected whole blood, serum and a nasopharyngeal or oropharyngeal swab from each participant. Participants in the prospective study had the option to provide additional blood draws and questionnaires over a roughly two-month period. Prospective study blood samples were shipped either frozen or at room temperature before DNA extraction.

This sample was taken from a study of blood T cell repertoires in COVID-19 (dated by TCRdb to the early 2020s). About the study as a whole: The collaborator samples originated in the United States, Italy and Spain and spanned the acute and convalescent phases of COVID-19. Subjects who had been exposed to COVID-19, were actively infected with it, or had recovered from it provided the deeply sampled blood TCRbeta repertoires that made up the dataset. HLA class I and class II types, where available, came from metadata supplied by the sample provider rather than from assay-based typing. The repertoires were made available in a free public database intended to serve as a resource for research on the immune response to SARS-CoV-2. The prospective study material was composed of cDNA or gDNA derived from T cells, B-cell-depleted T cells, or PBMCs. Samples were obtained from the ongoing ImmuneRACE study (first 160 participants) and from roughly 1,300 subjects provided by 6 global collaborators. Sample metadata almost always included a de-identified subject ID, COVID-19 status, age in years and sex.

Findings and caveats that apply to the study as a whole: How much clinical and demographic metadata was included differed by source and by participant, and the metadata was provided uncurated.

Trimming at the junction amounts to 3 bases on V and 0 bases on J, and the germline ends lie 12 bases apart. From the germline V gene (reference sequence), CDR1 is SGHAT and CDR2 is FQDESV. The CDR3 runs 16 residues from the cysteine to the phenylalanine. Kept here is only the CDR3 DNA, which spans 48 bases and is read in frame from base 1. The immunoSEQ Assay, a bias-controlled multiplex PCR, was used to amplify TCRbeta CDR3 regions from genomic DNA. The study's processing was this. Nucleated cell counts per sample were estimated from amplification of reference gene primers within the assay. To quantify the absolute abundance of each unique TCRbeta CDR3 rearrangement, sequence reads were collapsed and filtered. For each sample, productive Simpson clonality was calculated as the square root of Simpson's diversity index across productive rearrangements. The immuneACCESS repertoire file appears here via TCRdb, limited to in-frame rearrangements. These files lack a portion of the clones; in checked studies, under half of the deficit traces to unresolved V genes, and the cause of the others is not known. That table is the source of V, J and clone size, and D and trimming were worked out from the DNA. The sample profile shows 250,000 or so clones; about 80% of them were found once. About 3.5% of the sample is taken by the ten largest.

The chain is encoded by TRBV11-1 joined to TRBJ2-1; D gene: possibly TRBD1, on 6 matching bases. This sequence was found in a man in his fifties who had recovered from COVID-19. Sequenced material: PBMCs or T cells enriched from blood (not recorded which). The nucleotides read TGTGCCAGCAGCTTTCGACAGGCGCCCTCCTACAATGAGCAGTTCTTC. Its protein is CASSFRQAPSYNEQFF.